This T cell receptor beta chain was recovered during a study of beta chain features in type 1 diabetes. The V segment lost 4 bases and the J segment 6 bases; nucleotides outside the gene matches: 7. Per the germline V gene, CDR1 is LGHNA and CDR2 is YNFKEQ. The CDR3 contains 16 residues. Since all of the isolated RNA was reverse transcribed, expressed TCRB transcripts were what got sequenced. The table came from immunoSEQ multiplex PCR; TCRdb's copy has only in-frame clones and leaves some out. The table lists around 300,000 clones, 8% of them singletons. At least ten counts were recorded for this clone. The target antigen is unknown. Study-wide results and caveats: TCRB repertoires of naive, central memory and Treg cells appeared more similar among patients than among healthy donors. Resolution of whether HLA type affects TCRB rearrangement was not achieved here. Cells with high TCR expression could be over-represented by cDNA sequencing.

The V and J genes are TRBV4-2 and TRBJ2-3, with 13 bases lining up with TRBD2. The source of this sequence is a woman under 30 in good health. Sequencing input: central memory CD4+ T cells from blood. CDR3 protein: CASSRGTSGTTDTQYF. The CDR3 DNA follows: TGTGCCAGCAGCCGCGGGACTAGCGGGACTACGGATACGCAGTATTTT.